This TCR beta chain was profiled in a study of blood T cell repertoires in COVID-19. Overall study context: Samples of COVID-19 (acute and convalescent) were obtained from the United States, Italy and Spain. T cells, B-cell-depleted T cells, or PBMCs supplied cDNA or gDNA.

Authors' analysis steps: The assay estimated nucleated cells by amplifying reference gene primers. Libraries were prepared by immunoSEQ multiplex PCR; TCRdb keeps only in-frame clonotypes and omits some of them. V and J calls and clone size are those listed in that table; D and trimming were worked out from the DNA. The table lists tens of thousands of clones, 85% to 95% of them singletons. The CDR3 runs to 14 residues. Germline lookup yields CDR1 LGHDT and CDR2 YNNKEL (reference sequence). V was clipped by 4 bases and J by 7 bases; unmatched bases: 8. The TCR originated in a human donor in a cohort sampled during active COVID-19. The chain employs TRBV3-1 (or the pseudogene TRBV3-2) and TRBJ2-5; 8 positions match TRBD1. Sample: peripheral blood. CDR3 nucleotides: TGTGCCAGCAGCCGACAGGGGACGGAAGGGACCCAGTACTTC. Translating gives CASSRQGTEGTQYF.